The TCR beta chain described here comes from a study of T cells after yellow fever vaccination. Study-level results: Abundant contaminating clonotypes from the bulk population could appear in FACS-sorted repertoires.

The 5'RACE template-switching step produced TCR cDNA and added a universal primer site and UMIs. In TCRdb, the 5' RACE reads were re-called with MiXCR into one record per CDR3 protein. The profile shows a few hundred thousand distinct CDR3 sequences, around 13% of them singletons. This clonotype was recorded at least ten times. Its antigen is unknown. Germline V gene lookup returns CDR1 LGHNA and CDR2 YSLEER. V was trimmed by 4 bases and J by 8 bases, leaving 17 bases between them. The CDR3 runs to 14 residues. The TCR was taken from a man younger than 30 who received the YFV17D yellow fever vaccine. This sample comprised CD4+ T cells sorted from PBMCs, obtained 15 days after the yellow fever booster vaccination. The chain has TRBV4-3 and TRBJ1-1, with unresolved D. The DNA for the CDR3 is TGCGCCAGCAGCCGGCGAGAGGGCGGCAGCGAAGCTTTCTTT. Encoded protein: CASSRREGGSEAFF.